The 12 T cell receptor beta chains reported below all come from one sample, sequenced in a study of CD8 T cells in Susac syndrome. Roughly 0.45 to 1 ug RNA was reverse transcribed with random hexamers. Via MiXCR, TCRdb re-called the immunoSEQ multiplex PCR reads, giving one row per CDR3 protein. Of more than 150,000 distinct CDR3 sequences detected, approximately 94% appear once; the ten largest clones hold approximately 0.089%. Source material: CD4+ T cells from PBMCs. The receptors originated from a human donor with Susac syndrome.

The chain carries TRBV20-1 and TRBJ2-2; D might be TRBD1 (5 bases). V lost 0 bases to trimming and J lost 3 bases, with 11 bases between them. This CDR3 contains 15 residues. CDR1 is DFQATT, CDR2 SNEGSKA, per germline (reference sequence). CDR3 DNA: TGCAGTGCTAGAGAGGTCCAGGGATACACCGGGGAGCTGTTTTTT. It encodes CSAREVQGYTGELFF.

This chain links TRBV29-1 with TRBJ2-1, with 10 bases lining up with TRBD2. Per germline, CDR1 SQVTM and CDR2 ANQGSEA. This CDR3 region has 12 residues. After removal of 7 bases from V and 3 bases from J, the junction contained 0 bases not matched to a gene. The CDR3 reads CSASGGYNEQFF. The CDR3, as DNA: TGCAGCGCTAGCGGGGGCTACAATGAGCAGTTCTTC.

J is TRBJ2-5 and V is TRBV29-1; no clear D gene. This CDR3 region has 12 residues. The V end was cut by 7 bases, the J end by 3 bases, with 12 bases between. Germline CDR1 reads SQVTM; CDR2 reads ANQGSEA. DNA for the CDR3: TGCAGCGCTGAGAGTGGGGAAGAGACCCAGTACTTC. Translation gives CSAESGEETQYF.

The chain couples TRBV6-5 to TRBJ2-2, with 10 bases that match TRBD1. Germline CDR1 MNHEY, CDR2 SVGAGI. CDR3 length equals 15 residues. V dropped 6 bases and J dropped 4; count of bases not matched to a gene: 5. CDR3 in amino acids: CASRGQGRVTGELFF. For the CDR3, the DNA is TGTGCCAGCAGGGGACAGGGGAGGGTCACCGGGGAGCTGTTTTTT.

The V and J genes are TRBV5-1 and TRBJ2-5; TRBD2 matches at 7 bases. J was trimmed by 3 bases and V by 4 bases; bases with no gene match: 9. This CDR3 has 15 residues. CDR1 and CDR2 (germline): SGHRS, YFSETQ. This chain's CDR3 is CASSTDLSGEETQYF. Here the CDR3 DNA reads TGCGCCAGCAGCACCGACTTGAGCGGGGAAGAGACCCAGTACTTC.

The V gene is TRBV20-1, the J gene TRBJ2-7; no reliable D call. The germline V gene encodes CDR1 DFQATT and CDR2 SNEGSKA (reference sequence). This CDR3 is 13 amino acids long. V gave up 0 bases and J gave up 0 bases, with 6 bases separating them. CDR3 bases: TGCAGTGCTAGAGATCCGACCTCCTACGAGCAGTACTTC. This gives the protein CSARDPTSYEQYF.

The chain joins TRBV4-2 to TRBJ2-3; 10 bases map to TRBD2. The V gene's germline CDR1 is LGHNA and CDR2 YNFKEQ. With V trimmed by 4 bases and J by 3 bases, 4 bases remained unmatched. The CDR3 covers 15 residues. The chain's CDR3 is CASSLKRGGTDTQYF. The DNA of the CDR3 is TGTGCCAGCAGCCTAAAGCGGGGGGGGACAGATACGCAGTATTTT.

J is TRBJ2-3 and V is TRBV6-6, with D tentatively TRBD1 (5 bases). The V end lost 6 bases, the J end lost 6 bases, and 16 bases lay between the germline ends. Germline-derived CDR1 and CDR2 are MNHNY and SVGAGI (reference sequence). This CDR3 region has 14 residues. In DNA, the CDR3 is TGTGCCAGCAGCCCCGTTGGGGCCGGGGATACGCAGTATTTT. This sequence encodes CASSPVGAGDTQYF.

This chain connects TRBV30 to TRBJ2-1, with D uncertain. This CDR3 contains 13 residues. Between the trimmed V and J ends, which lost 0 bases and 12 bases, there was a span of 15 bases. The V gene's germline CDR1 is GTSNPN and CDR2 SVGIG (reference sequence). For the CDR3, the DNA is TGTGCCTGGAGTGTACTTTCGGCGGACGCGCAGTTCTTC. It codes for CAWSVLSADAQFF. Looking up the rest from reference TRBV30 and TRBJ2-1 gives the full variable domain: SQTIHQWPATLVQPVGSPLSLECTVEGTSNPNLYWYRQAAGRGLQLLFYSVGIGQISSEVPQNLSASRPQDRQFILSSKKLLLSDSGFYLCAWSVLSADAQFFGPGTRLTVL.

The J gene is TRBJ2-5, the V gene TRBV7-7; TRBD1 is a possible D gene (5 bases). CDR1 SSHAT and CDR2 FNYEAQ come from the germline V gene (reference sequence). Between the trimmed V and J ends, which lost 5 bases and 7 bases, there was a span of 11 bases. CDR3 length equals 12 residues. The CDR3 DNA is TGTGCCAGCAGCATGGGGCAGGGGACCCAGTACTTC. Its translation: CASSMGQGTQYF. Drawing the rest from reference TRBV7-7 and TRBJ2-5, the complete variable domain is GAGVSQSPRYKVTKRGQDVTLRCDPISSHATLYWYQQALGQGPEFLTYFNYEAQPDKSGLPSDRFSAERPEGSISTLTIQRTEQRDSAMYRCASSMGQGTQYFGPGTRLLVL.

This sequence joins TRBV13 and TRBJ1-4; D gene uncertain. Germline-derived CDR1 and CDR2 are PRHDT and FYEKMQ (reference sequence). The CDR3 loop spans 14 amino acids. The germline V and J ends were trimmed by 5 bases and 6 bases, with 13 bases remaining between them. CDR3 sequence: CASSTKVPHEKLFF. The DNA of the CDR3 is TGTGCCAGCAGCACAAAGGTCCCGCATGAAAAACTGTTTTTT.

The genes are TRBV5-1 and TRBJ2-7; tentative D call: TRBD1 (6 bases). The CDR3 is 15 amino acids. The germline CDR1 and CDR2 sequences are SGHRS and YFSETQ. Trimming left V 1 base short and J 0 bases short, with 11 bases between. The DNA for the CDR3 is TGCGCCAGCAGCTTGTGGGGGACACGCTCCTACGAGCAGTACTTC. It specifies CASSLWGTRSYEQYF. Complete variable domain (other parts from reference TRBV5-1 and TRBJ2-7): KAGVTQTPRYLIKTRGQQVTLSCSPISGHRSVSWYQQTPGQGLQFLFEYFSETQRNKGNFPGRFSGRQFSNSRSEMNVSTLELGDSALYLCASSLWGTRSYEQYFGPGTRLTVT.